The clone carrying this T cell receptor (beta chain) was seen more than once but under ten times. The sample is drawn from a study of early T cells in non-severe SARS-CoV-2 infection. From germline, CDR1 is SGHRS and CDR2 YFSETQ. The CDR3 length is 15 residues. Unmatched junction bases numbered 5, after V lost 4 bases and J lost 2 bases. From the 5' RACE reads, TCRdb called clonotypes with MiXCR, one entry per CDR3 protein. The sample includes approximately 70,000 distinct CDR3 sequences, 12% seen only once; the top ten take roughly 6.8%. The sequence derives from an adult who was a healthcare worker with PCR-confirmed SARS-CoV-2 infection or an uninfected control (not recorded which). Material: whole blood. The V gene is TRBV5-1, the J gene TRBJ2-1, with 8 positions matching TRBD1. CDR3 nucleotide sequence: TGCGCCAGCAGCCGTGACAGGGGTACCTACAATGAGCAGTTCTTC. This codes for CASSRDRGTYNEQFF.